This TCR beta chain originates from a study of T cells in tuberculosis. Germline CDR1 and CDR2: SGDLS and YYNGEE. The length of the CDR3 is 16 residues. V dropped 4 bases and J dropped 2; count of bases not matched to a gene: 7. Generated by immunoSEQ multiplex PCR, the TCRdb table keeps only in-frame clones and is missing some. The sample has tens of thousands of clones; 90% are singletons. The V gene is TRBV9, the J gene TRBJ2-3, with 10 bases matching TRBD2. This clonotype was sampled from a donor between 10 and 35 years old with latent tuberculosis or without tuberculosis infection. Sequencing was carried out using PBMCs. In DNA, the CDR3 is TGTGCCAGCAGCAAACGAGCGGGGGGGATCACAGATACGCAGTATTTT. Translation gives CASSKRAGGITDTQYF.